This T cell receptor (beta chain) was retrieved from a study of CD8 T cells in ankylosing spondylitis. A single record per CDR3 protein comes from TCRdb applying MiXCR to the 5' RACE reads. The sample lists 200,000 to 250,000 distinct CDR3 sequences, roughly 25% occurring once. The germline V gene encodes CDR1 DFQATT and CDR2 SNEGSKA (reference sequence). This CDR3 comprises 16 residues. J gave up 7 bases and V 6 bases, and 14 bases lay outside the gene matches. This TCR was recovered from a male donor with ankylosing spondylitis or in good health (not recorded which). This chain uses TRBV20-1 with TRBJ2-2, with 10 bases identical to TRBD1. Sequencing used blood, either unsorted or a sorted T cell fraction (not recorded which). The DNA for the CDR3 is TGCAGTGCCTTATTCTCCGGGACAGGGGATATCGGGGAGCTGTTTTTT. Its translation is CSALFSGTGDIGELFF.